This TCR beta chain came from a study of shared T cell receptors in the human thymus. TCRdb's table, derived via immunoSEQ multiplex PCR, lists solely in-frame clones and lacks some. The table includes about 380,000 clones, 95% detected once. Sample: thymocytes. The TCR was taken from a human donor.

CDR3 loop: CASRENNEQFF. The CDR3 region has the DNA TGTGCCAGCAGGGAGAACAATGAGCAGTTCTTC. The chain links TRBV28 to TRBJ2-1; no clear D gene. This CDR3 contains 11 residues. The V gene's germline CDR1 is MDHEN and CDR2 SYDVKM. V was pared by 6 bases and J by 5 bases, with 5 bases between.